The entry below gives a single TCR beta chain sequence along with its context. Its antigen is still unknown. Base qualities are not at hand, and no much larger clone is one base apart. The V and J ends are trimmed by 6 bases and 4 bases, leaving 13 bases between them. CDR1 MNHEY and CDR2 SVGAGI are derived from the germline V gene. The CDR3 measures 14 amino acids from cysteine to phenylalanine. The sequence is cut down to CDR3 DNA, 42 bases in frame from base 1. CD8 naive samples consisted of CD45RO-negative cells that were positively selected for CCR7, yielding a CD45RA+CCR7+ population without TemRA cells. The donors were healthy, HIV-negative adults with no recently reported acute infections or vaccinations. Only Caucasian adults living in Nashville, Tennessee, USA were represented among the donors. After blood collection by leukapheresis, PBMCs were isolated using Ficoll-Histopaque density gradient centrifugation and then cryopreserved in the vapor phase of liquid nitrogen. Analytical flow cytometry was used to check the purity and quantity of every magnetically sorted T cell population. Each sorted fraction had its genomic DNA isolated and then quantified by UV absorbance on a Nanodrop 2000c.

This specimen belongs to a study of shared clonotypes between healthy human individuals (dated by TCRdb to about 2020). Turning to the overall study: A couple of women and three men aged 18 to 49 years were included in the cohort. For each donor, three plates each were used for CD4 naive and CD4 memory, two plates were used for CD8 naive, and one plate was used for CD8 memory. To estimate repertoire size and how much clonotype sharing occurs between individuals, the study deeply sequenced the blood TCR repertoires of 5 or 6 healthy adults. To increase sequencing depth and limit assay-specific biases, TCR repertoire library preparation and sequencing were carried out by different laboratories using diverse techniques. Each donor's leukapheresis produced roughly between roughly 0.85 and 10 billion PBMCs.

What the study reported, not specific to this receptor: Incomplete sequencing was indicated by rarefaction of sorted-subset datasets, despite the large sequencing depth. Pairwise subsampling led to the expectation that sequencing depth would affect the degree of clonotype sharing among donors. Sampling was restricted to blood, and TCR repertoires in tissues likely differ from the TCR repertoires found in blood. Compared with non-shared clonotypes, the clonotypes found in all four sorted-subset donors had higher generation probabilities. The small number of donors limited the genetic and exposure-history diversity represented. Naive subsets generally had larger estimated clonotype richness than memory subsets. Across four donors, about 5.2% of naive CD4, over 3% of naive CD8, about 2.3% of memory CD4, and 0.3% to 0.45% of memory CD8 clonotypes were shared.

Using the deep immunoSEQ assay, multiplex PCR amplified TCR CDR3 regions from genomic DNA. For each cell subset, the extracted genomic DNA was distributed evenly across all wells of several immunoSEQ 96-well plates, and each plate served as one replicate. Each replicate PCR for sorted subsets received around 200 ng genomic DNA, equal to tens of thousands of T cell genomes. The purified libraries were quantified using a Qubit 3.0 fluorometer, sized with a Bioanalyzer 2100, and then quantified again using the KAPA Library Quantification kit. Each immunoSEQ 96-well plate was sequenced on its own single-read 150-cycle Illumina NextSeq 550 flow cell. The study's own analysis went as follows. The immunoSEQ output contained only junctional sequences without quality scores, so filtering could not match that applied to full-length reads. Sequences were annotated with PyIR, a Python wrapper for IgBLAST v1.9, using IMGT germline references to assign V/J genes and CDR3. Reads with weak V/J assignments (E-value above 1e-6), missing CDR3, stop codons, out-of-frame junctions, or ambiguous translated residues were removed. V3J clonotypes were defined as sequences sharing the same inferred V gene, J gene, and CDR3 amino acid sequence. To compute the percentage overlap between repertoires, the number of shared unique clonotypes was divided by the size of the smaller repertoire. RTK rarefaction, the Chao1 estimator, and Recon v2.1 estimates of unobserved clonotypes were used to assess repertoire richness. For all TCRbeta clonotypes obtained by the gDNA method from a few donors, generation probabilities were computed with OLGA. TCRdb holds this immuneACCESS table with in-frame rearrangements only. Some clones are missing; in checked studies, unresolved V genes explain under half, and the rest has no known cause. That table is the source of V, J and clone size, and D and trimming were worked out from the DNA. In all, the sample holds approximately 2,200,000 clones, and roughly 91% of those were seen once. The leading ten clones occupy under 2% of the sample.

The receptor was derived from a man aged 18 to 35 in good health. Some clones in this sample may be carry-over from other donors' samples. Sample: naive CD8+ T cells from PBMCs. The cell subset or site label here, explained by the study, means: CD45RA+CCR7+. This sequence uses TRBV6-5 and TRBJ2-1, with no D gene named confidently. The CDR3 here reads CASSDLDQYNEQFF. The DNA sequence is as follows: TGTGCCAGCAGCGACTTGGACCAGTACAATGAGCAGTTCTTC.